This TCR beta chain emerged from a study of technical replicates of blood from several donors. This CDR3 comprises 17 residues. Germline V lookup: CDR1 MGHRA, CDR2 YSYEKL. The V gene end was trimmed by 5 bases and the J gene end by 0 bases; junction bases not matched to a gene: 10. Repertoires were generated with immunoSEQ multiplex PCR, while TCRdb's copy carries only in-frame clones and drops some. The sample includes tens of thousands of clones, roughly 86% of them seen just once. Sequencing was carried out using PBMCs. The chain uses TRBV4-1 and TRBJ2-3, with 8 bases fitting TRBD1. The origin of this receptor is a human donor in good health. Some clones in this sample may be carry-over from other donors' samples. In DNA form, the CDR3 reads TGCGCCAGCAGCACCTTCCCCCGGGACAGGAGCACAGATACGCAGTATTTT. Translated, it gives CASSTFPRDRSTDTQYF.